A single sample gave rise to the 21 T cell receptor beta chains below, sequenced in a study of blood T cell repertoires in COVID-19. TCRdb's table, derived via immunoSEQ multiplex PCR, lists solely in-frame clones and lacks some. The sample yields 250,000 or so clones, 84% seen once. The sequenced sample was peripheral blood. These TCRs come from a man over 45 with acute or convalescent COVID-19.

The chain recombines TRBV7-6 with TRBJ2-2; tentatively, D is TRBD2 (6 bases). The germline V gene encodes CDR1 SGHVS and CDR2 FNYEAQ. Trimming removed 7 bases from V and 7 bases from J, with 16 bases in between. The CDR3 has 14 amino acids. For the CDR3, the DNA is TGTGCCAGCACCCCCGAGGGGACTTTCGGGGAGCTGTTTTTT. Translated, it gives CASTPEGTFGELFF.

The rearrangement uses TRBV6-5 and TRBJ1-4, with D unresolved. V shed 6 bases and J shed 8 bases, with 16 bases lying between them. The CDR3 runs to 14 residues. Per the germline V gene, CDR1 is MNHEY and CDR2 is SVGAGI. The DNA of the CDR3 is TGTGCCAGCAGGTCAAGTGTGTTAGAAGAAAAACTGTTTTTT. Its translation: CASRSSVLEEKLFF.

This rearrangement joins TRBV5-4 to TRBJ1-4; 10 bases match TRBD1. This CDR3 spans 17 amino acids. Germline V gives CDR1 SGHNT, CDR2 YYREEE (reference sequence). Trimming cost V 4 bases and J 8 bases; bases outside gene matches: 14. CDR3 in DNA: TGTGCCAGCAGCCCTGCGGGACAGGGGAGCTCAGGGGAAAAACTGTTTTTT. Its protein is CASSPAGQGSSGEKLFF. The complete variable domain, with remaining parts taken from reference TRBV5-4 and TRBJ1-4, reads ETGVTQSPTHLIKTRGQQVTLRCSSQSGHNTVSWYQQALGQGPQFIFQYYREEENGRGNFPPRFSGLQFPNYSSELNVNALELDDSALYLCASSPAGQGSSGEKLFFGSGTQLSVL.

This chain joins TRBV12-5 and TRBJ2-4, with a possible D match to TRBD1 (5 bases). CDR1 is LGHNT and CDR2 is FRNRAP in the germline V gene. The V end was cut by 6 bases, the J end by 7 bases, with 13 bases between. CDR3 length equals 13 residues. The DNA for the CDR3 is TGTGCTAGTGGGATGGGCAGGGCGAACATTCAGTACTTC. It yields the protein CASGMGRANIQYF.

The gene calls are TRBV19 and TRBJ1-6; perhaps TRBD1 as D (6 bases). Trimming removed 5 bases at V and 9 bases at J, with 17 bases between. The CDR3 covers 15 residues. Germline V gene sequence: CDR1 LNHDA, CDR2 SQIVND (reference sequence). The chain's CDR3 is CASSQRWGLGSPLHF. The DNA of the CDR3 is TGTGCCAGTAGTCAGAGATGGGGGCTGGGTTCACCCCTCCACTTT. The whole variable domain, remainder taken from reference TRBV19 and TRBJ1-6, is DGGITQSPKYLFRKEGQNVTLSCEQNLNHDAMYWYRQDPGQGLRLIYYSQIVNDFQKGDIAEGYSVSREKKESFPLTVTSAQKNPTAFYLCASSQRWGLGSPLHFGNGTRLTVT.

The CDR3 reads CASSQGRGAYGYTF. As DNA, the CDR3 is TGTGCCAGCAGCCAAGGCAGGGGCGCCTATGGCTACACCTTC. J is TRBJ1-2 and V is TRBV3-1 (or the pseudogene TRBV3-2); D is perhaps TRBD1 (6 bases). Trimming stripped 1 base from V and 4 bases from J, with 10 bases between. Germline V gene sequence: CDR1 LGHDT, CDR2 YNNKEL (reference sequence). The CDR3 covers 14 residues.

This clone has only a few counts. The CDR3 spells CASSVGQSNQPQHF. The CDR3 DNA reads TGTGCCAGCAGCGTGGGACAGAGCAATCAGCCCCAGCATTTT. The chain carries TRBV7-8 and TRBJ1-5, with 7 bases matching TRBD1. The ends lost 5 bases at V and 1 base at J; junction bases unmatched: 2. There are 14 residues in the CDR3. Looked up from germline, CDR1 is SGHVS and CDR2 is FQNEAQ.

V and J are TRBV24-1 and TRBJ2-6; D unresolved. Between the trimmed V and J ends, which lost 0 bases and 2 bases, there was a span of 4 bases. The CDR3 loop spans 15 amino acids. CDR1 and CDR2 (germline): KGHDR, SFDVKD. The CDR3 nucleotides read TGTGCCACCAGTGATTTGACGGCTGGGGCCAACGTCCTGACTTTC. This encodes CATSDLTAGANVLTF.

The chain joins TRBV6-5 to TRBJ2-1, with 9 bases that match TRBD1. Per germline, CDR1 MNHEY and CDR2 SVGAGI. V shed 5 bases, J shed 4 bases, and the junction held 6 bases outside the gene matches. CDR3 length: 15 residues. The CDR3 DNA sequence: TGTGCCAGCAGTCTGGGACAGGGTTTGTACAATGAGCAGTTCTTC. It codes for CASSLGQGLYNEQFF.

The genes are TRBV24-1 and TRBJ2-5; D might be TRBD1 (5 bases). The germline V gene has CDR1 KGHDR and CDR2 SFDVKD. The CDR3 sequence is 15 residues long. Deletions cut 3 bases from V and 2 bases from J, with 12 bases between. The CDR3 is CATSDGADQQETQYF. The CDR3 nucleotides are TGTGCCACCAGTGATGGGGCCGACCAGCAAGAGACCCAGTACTTC.

The rearrangement links TRBV5-1 to TRBJ2-5; the match to TRBD1 covers 7 bases. Germline V lookup: CDR1 SGHRS, CDR2 YFSETQ. The J segment lost 5 bases and the V segment lost 6 bases, leaving 10 bases of the junction unmatched. The CDR3 length is 14 residues. CDR3 DNA: TGCGCCAGCAAGGTCCAGGGGGATGGTGAGACCCAGTACTTC. Translated: CASKVQGDGETQYF. The full variable domain, rest sourced from reference TRBV5-1 and TRBJ2-5, is KAGVTQTPRYLIKTRGQQVTLSCSPISGHRSVSWYQQTPGQGLQFLFEYFSETQRNKGNFPGRFSGRQFSNSRSEMNVSTLELGDSALYLCASKVQGDGETQYFGPGTRLLVL.

The chain carries TRBV6-2 or TRBV6-3 and TRBJ2-7, with D perhaps TRBD1 (6 bases). The CDR3 spans 14 residues. Germline CDR1 MNHEY, CDR2 SVGEGT. Trimming cost V 6 bases and J 1 base, with 13 bases left between them. CDR3 protein: CASSQGTPSYEQYF. CDR3 coding DNA: TGTGCCAGCAGCCAGGGGACACCTTCCTACGAGCAGTACTTC.

V gene TRBV9 combines with J gene TRBJ2-3; a possible D gene is TRBD1 (6 bases). The V gene lost 0 bases and the J gene lost 3 bases, with 11 bases spanning the gap. The length of the CDR3 is 15 residues. Germline V gives CDR1 SGDLS, CDR2 YYNGEE. The chain's CDR3 is CASSVEQGETDTQYF. CDR3 sequence (DNA): TGTGCCAGCAGCGTAGAACAGGGTGAGACAGATACGCAGTATTTT.

A note on this clone: In the same sample, other DNA sequences code for this CDR3. The CDR3 DNA reads as TGTGCCTGGAGTGTGGGCGGCAATCAGCCCCAGCATTTT. This codes for CAWSVGGNQPQHF. This sequence joins TRBV30 and TRBJ1-5; D ambiguous. Germline CDR1 GTSNPN, CDR2 SVGIG (reference sequence). The CDR3 has 13 residues. V was pared by 0 bases and J by 2 bases, with 5 bases between.

The CDR3 spells CASSPGVNEKLFF. In DNA form, the CDR3 reads TGTGCCAGCTCACCGGGAGTTAATGAAAAACTGTTTTTT. This chain links TRBV18 with TRBJ1-4; D uncertain. The CDR3 loop spans 13 amino acids. Germline V CDR1 and CDR2: KGHSH, LQKENI. V lost 3 bases, J lost 4 bases, and 6 bases lay in between.

The chain carries TRBV7-8 and TRBJ2-7, with TRBD1 identical over 9 bases. The CDR3 totals 16 residues. Germline V CDR1 and CDR2: SGHVS, FQNEAQ. Germline trimming cut 0 bases from V and 3 bases from J; bases unmatched to any gene: 6. CDR3 amino acids: CASSLALGTGFYEQYF. CDR3 DNA: TGTGCCAGCAGCTTAGCCCTCGGGACAGGGTTCTACGAGCAGTACTTC.

The rearrangement joins TRBV11-3 to TRBJ2-2; D possibly corresponds to TRBD2 (5 bases). Trimming cost V 5 bases and J 5 bases, with 9 bases left between them. The CDR3 length is 13 residues. CDR1 SGHNT and CDR2 YENEEA come from the germline V gene. The DNA of the CDR3 is TGTGCCAGCAGCCTAGCTCTTACCGGGGAGCTGTTTTTT. This translates into CASSLALTGELFF.

This chain joins TRBV5-1 and TRBJ1-2; the match to TRBD1 covers 7 bases. CDR3 length: 14 amino acids. V was clipped by 3 bases and J by 4 bases; unmatched bases: 6. CDR1 is SGHRS and CDR2 is YFSETQ in the germline V gene. The CDR3 loop is CASSSTGLAYGYTF. The CDR3 coding sequence is TGCGCCAGCAGCTCGACAGGGCTGGCCTATGGCTACACCTTC.

This clone was picked up one time. The chain is built from TRBV6-1 and TRBJ2-2; D gene ambiguous. Germline-derived CDR1 and CDR2 are MNHNS and SASEGT. Trimming left V 3 bases short and J 4 bases short, with 12 bases between. CDR3 length: 15 residues. The CDR3 coding sequence is TGTGCCAGCAGTGATTTTGCGTCATTCACCGGGGAGCTGTTTTTT. Translation gives CASSDFASFTGELFF.

The J gene is TRBJ1-2, the V gene TRBV5-1; D not certain. In germline, CDR1 is SGHRS, CDR2 YFSETQ. CDR3 size: 14 residues. The V gene lost 4 bases and the J gene lost 0 bases, with 10 bases spanning the gap. The CDR3 DNA reads TGCGCCAGCAGCCTGCAGGAGGCTAACTATGGCTACACCTTC. Protein product: CASSLQEANYGYTF.

The chain has TRBV15 and TRBJ2-3; 11 bases are a match to TRBD2. This CDR3 has 18 residues. Germline CDR1 and CDR2: LNHNV and YYDKDF (reference sequence). V shed 4 bases, J shed 1 base, and the junction held 10 bases outside the gene matches. CDR3 loop: CATSKTSGRSVRTDTQYF. The CDR3 nucleotides are TGTGCCACCAGCAAAACTAGCGGGAGATCTGTCCGCACAGATACGCAGTATTTT.